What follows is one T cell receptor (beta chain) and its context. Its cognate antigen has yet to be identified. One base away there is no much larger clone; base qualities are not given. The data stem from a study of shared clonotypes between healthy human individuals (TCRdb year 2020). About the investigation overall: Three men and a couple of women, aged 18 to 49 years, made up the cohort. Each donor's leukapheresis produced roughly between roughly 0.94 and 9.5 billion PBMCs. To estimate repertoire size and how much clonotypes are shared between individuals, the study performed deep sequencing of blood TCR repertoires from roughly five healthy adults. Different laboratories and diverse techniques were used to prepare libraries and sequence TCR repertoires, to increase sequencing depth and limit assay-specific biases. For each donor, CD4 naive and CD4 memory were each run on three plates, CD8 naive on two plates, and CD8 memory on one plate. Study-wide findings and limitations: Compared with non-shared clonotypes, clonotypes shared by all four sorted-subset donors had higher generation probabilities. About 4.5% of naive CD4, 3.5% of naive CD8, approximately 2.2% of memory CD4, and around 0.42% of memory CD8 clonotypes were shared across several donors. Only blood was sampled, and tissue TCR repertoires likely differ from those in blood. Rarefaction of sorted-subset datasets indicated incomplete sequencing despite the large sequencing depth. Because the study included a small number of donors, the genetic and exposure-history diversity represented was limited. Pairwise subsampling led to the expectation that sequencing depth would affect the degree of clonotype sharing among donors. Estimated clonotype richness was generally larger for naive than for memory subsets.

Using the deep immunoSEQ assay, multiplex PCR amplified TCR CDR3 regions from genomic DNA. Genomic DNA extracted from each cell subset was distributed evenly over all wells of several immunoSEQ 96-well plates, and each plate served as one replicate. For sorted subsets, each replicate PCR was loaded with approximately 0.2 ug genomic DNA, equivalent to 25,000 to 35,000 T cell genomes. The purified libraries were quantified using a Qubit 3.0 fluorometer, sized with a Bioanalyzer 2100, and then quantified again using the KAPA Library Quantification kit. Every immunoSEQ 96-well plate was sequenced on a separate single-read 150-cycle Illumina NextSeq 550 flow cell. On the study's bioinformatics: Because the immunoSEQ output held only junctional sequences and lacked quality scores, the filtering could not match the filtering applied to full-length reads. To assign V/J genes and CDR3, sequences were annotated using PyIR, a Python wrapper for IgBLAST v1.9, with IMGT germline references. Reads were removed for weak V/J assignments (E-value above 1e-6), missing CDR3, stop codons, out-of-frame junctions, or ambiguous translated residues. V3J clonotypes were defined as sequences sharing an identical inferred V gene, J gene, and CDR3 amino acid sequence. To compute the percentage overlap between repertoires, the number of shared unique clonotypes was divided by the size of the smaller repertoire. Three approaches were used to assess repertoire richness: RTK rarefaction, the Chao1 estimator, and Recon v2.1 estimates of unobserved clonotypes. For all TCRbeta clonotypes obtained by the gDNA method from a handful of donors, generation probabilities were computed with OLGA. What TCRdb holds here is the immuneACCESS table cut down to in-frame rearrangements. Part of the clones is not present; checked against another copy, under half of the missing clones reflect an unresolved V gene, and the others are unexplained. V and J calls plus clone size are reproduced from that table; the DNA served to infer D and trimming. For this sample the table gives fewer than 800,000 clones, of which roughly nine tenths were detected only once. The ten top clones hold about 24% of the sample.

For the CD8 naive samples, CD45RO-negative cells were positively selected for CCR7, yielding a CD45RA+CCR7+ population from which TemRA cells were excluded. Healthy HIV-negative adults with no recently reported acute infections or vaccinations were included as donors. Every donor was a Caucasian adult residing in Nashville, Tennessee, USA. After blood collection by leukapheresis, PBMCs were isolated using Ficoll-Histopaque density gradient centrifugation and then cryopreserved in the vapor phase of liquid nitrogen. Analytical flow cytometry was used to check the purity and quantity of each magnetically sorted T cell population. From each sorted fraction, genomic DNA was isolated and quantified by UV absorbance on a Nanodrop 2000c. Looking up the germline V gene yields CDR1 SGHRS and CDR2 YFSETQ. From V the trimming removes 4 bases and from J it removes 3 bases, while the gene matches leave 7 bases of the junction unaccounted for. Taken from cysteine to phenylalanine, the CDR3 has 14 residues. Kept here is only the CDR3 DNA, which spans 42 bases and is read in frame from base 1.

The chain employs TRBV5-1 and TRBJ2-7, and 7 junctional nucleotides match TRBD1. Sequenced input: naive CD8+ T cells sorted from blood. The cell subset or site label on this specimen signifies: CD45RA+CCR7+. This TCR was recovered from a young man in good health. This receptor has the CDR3 CASSKPGQHYEQYF. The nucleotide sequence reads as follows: TGCGCCAGCAGCAAACCGGGACAGCACTACGAGCAGTACTTC.